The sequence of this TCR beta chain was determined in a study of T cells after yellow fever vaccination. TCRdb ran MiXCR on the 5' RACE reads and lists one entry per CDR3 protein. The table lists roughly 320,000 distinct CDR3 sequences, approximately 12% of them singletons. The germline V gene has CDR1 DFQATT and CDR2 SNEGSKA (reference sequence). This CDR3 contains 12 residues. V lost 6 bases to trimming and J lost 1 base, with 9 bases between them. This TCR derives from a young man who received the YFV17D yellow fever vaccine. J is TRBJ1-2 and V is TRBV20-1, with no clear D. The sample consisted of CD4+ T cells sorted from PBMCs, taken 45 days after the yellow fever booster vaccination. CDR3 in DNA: TGCAGTGCCTCGACAAATAACTATGGCTACACCTTC. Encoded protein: CSASTNNYGYTF.